These T cell receptor beta chains were read from a single sample in a study of blood T cells in healthy people across ages. One entry per CDR3 protein results from TCRdb running MiXCR on the 5' RACE reads. Altogether 1,800,000 or so distinct CDR3 sequences are present, about two fifths being singletons, with the ten largest covering roughly 23%. The sample comprised blood. Source of these receptors: a human donor in good health. Each CDR3 is given with its conserved first and last residue. A D gene is named only where the DNA matches it firmly. A row's size may be missing; if present it is once, few, many or a size class.

j_call | v_call | d_call | clone_size | cdr3_aa | cdr3_nt
TRBJ1-2 | TRBV7-2 | - | - | CANSLPGRDYGYTF | TGTGCCAACAGCTTACCAGGGAGGGACTATGGCTACACCTTC
TRBJ2-5 | TRBV20-1 | TRBD2 | few | CSARGGTSTFPETQYF | TGCAGTGCTAGAGGGGGGACTAGCACATTCCCAGAGACCCAGTACTTC
TRBJ2-3 | TRBV5-1 | TRBD2 | - | CASSLNSGGSWDTQYF | TGCGCCAGCAGCTTGAATTCCGGGGGGTCTTGGGATACGCAGTATTTT
TRBJ1-1 | TRBV6-5 | - | - | CASSSDGPNTEAFF | TGTGCCAGCAGTTCAGACGGTCCAAACACTGAAGCTTTCTTT
TRBJ1-2 | TRBV7-9 | - | - | CASSLEGGLRGGYTF | TGTGCCAGCAGCCTGGAGGGGGGACTCCGAGGCGGCTACACCTTC
TRBJ2-5 | TRBV20-1 | - | - | CSARQVLETQYF | TGCAGTGCTAGACAGGTGCTAGAGACCCAGTACTTC
TRBJ2-4 | TRBV4-3 | - | few | CASSQDPAGSKNIQYF | TGCGCCAGCAGCCAAGATCCGGCAGGGAGCAAAAACATTCAGTACTTC
TRBJ2-6 | TRBV27 | - | - | CANRILSGANVLTF | TGTGCCAACAGGATACTCTCTGGGGCCAACGTCCTGACTTTC
TRBJ1-1 | TRBV4-2 | TRBD1 | - | CASSREGGQGYTEAFF | TGTGCCAGCAGCCGGGAGGGGGGACAGGGATACACTGAAGCTTTCTTT
TRBJ2-7 | TRBV6-1 | - | - | CASSDWDRGAYEQYF | TGTGCCAGCAGTGATTGGGACCGGGGAGCGTACGAGCAGTACTTC
TRBJ2-5 | TRBV20-1 | TRBD1 | few | CSAGGGTGAIETQYF | TGCAGTGCAGGGGGAGGGACAGGGGCTATCGAGACCCAGTACTTC
TRBJ2-3 | TRBV7-8 | - | - | CASSLRGASFSGTQYF | TGTGCCAGCAGCTTAAGGGGCGCGAGTTTTTCAGGTACGCAGTATTTT
TRBJ2-7 | TRBV7-2 | TRBD1 | - | CASSLAKGQANAYEQYF | TGTGCCAGCAGCTTAGCTAAGGGACAGGCAAATGCCTACGAGCAGTACTTC
TRBJ2-3 | TRBV7-2 | - | - | CASSSEGSDTQYF | TGTGCCAGCAGCTCAGAGGGCTCAGATACGCAGTATTTT
TRBJ2-1 | TRBV3-1 | - | many | CASSPGGGEQFF | TGTGCCAGCAGCCCGGGCGGGGGCGAGCAGTTCTTC
TRBJ2-5 | TRBV7-9 | - | many | CASSLGGQTQYF | TGTGCCAGCAGCTTAGGTGGACAGACCCAGTACTTC
TRBJ2-3 | TRBV6-4 | - | many | CASSDSPSDTQYF | TGTGCCAGCAGTGATTCCCCCTCAGATACGCAGTATTTT
TRBJ2-1 | TRBV12-3/TRBV12-4 | TRBD2 | - | CASSFEGGRGDNEQFF | TGTGCCAGCAGTTTTGAAGGGGGGCGGGGGGACAATGAGCAGTTCTTC
TRBJ1-5 | TRBV2 | - | once | CASSETKEYQPQHF | TGTGCCAGCAGTGAAACCAAGGAATATCAGCCCCAGCATTTT
TRBJ2-5 | TRBV29-1 | - | - | CSASVGDPGAQYF | TGCAGCGCTAGCGTCGGGGACCCTGGGGCCCAGTACTTC
TRBJ2-5 | TRBV3-1 | TRBD2 | - | CASSQPRGEKETQYF | TGTGCCAGCAGCCAGCCTCGGGGGGAAAAAGAGACCCAGTACTTC
TRBJ2-1 | TRBV28 | TRBD1 | - | CAVGTGTWNEQFF | TGTGCCGTAGGGACAGGGACTTGGAATGAGCAGTTCTTC
TRBJ1-1 | TRBV15 | - | - | CATSRDLVEGGTEAFF | TGTGCCACCAGCAGAGATCTAGTGGAGGGGGGGACTGAAGCTTTCTTT
TRBJ2-5 | TRBV3-1 | - | - | CASSHVAGIQETQYF | TGTGCCAGCAGCCATGTCGCGGGCATCCAAGAGACCCAGTACTTC
TRBJ2-3 | TRBV7-2 | - | - | CASRQDSFTDTQYF | TGTGCCAGCCGCCAGGACAGCTTCACAGATACGCAGTATTTT
TRBJ1-1 | TRBV29-1 | - | few | CSVAPVGGNTEAFF | TGCAGCGTTGCCCCCGTGGGAGGGAACACTGAAGCTTTCTTT
TRBJ2-1 | TRBV2 | TRBD2 | few | CASNEPVEAGSSYNEQFF | TGTGCCAGCAATGAACCCGTAGAAGCGGGGAGCTCCTACAATGAGCAGTTCTTC
TRBJ2-7 | TRBV4-3 | TRBD1 | - | CASSQGQTLTYEQYF | TGCGCCAGCAGCCAGGGACAGACCTTGACCTACGAGCAGTACTTC
TRBJ2-5 | TRBV9 | TRBD2 | - | CASSVGLAGKQETQYF | TGTGCCAGCAGCGTTGGACTAGCGGGGAAGCAAGAGACCCAGTACTTC
TRBJ1-2 | TRBV6-1 | - | few | CASSASGTEYGYTF | TGTGCCAGCAGTGCCTCCGGGACGGAGTATGGCTACACCTTC
TRBJ1-5 | TRBV4-1 | - | few | CASSQGQAAYQPQHF | TGCGCCAGCAGCCAAGGTCAGGCCGCTTATCAGCCCCAGCATTTT
TRBJ2-7 | TRBV4-3 | - | - | CASSQGGTAGEQYF | TGCGCCAGCAGCCAAGGGGGGACGGCGGGGGAGCAGTACTTC
TRBJ1-2 | TRBV5-1 | - | - | CASSLDPGSSYTF | TGCGCCAGCAGCTTGGATCCAGGCTCTAGCTACACCTTC
TRBJ2-3 | TRBV28 | TRBD2 | - | CASGSSSGTRTDTQYF | TGTGCCAGCGGTTCCTCATCCGGGACTAGAACAGATACGCAGTATTTT
TRBJ2-7 | TRBV28 | TRBD2 | - | CASSLYRAGPSYEQYF | TGTGCCAGCAGTTTATATAGAGCGGGACCGTCTTACGAGCAGTACTTC
TRBJ2-7 | TRBV20-1 | - | - | CSARLIKLSSYEQYF | TGCAGTGCTCGCCTTATAAAGCTAAGCTCCTACGAGCAGTACTTC
TRBJ2-7 | TRBV18 | - | few | CASSPAGGVEQYF | TGTGCCAGCTCACCAGCAGGGGGGGTCGAGCAGTACTTC
TRBJ1-2 | TRBV6-1 | - | few | CASMYQGGVGNYTF | TGTGCCAGCATGTATCAGGGTGGCGTCGGAAACTACACCTTC
TRBJ2-2 | TRBV12-3/TRBV12-4 | - | - | CASSFTLSGRDTGELFF | TGTGCCAGCAGTTTTACTCTATCGGGACGGGACACCGGGGAGCTGTTTTTT
TRBJ2-5 | TRBV20-1 | TRBD1 | - | CSANPGTGGGETQYF | TGCAGTGCCAATCCCGGGACAGGGGGCGGAGAGACCCAGTACTTC
TRBJ1-2 | TRBV21-1 | - | few | CASSSGQGPGTNYGYTF | TGTGCCAGCAGCAGTGGACAGGGCCCTGGTACTAACTATGGCTACACCTTC
TRBJ2-7 | TRBV12-3/TRBV12-4 | TRBD2 | - | CASSSLAGGRNEQYF | TGTGCCAGCAGTTCCCTAGCGGGAGGGCGGAACGAGCAGTACTTC
TRBJ1-2 | TRBV20-1 | - | - | CSVTRPGSHYGYTF | TGCAGTGTTACCCGACCGGGCTCCCACTATGGCTACACCTTC
TRBJ1-2 | TRBV9 | TRBD1 | - | CASSRDRGYGHTF | TGTGCCAGCAGTCGCGACAGGGGCTATGGCCACACCTTC
TRBJ1-2 | TRBV7-9 | - | few | CASSPRSGDTVYGYTF | TGTGCCAGCAGCCCGCGGTCGGGGGACACCGTCTATGGCTACACCTTC
TRBJ2-1 | TRBV9 | TRBD1 | many | CASSVGQGLVNEQFF | TGTGCCAGCAGCGTAGGACAGGGGCTGGTCAATGAGCAGTTCTTC
TRBJ1-4 | TRBV7-8 | - | - | CASSLALPGDEKLFF | TGTGCCAGCAGCTTAGCCCTTCCAGGGGATGAAAAACTGTTTTTT
TRBJ2-3 | TRBV7-3 | - | - | CASSEFGGLTDTQYF | TGTGCCAGCAGCGAATTCGGTGGCCTTACAGATACGCAGTATTTT
TRBJ2-7 | TRBV4-1 | - | - | CASSPRTRAHSYEQYF | TGCGCCAGCAGCCCACGGACTCGGGCCCACTCCTACGAGCAGTACTTC
TRBJ2-5 | TRBV20-1 | - | - | CSARYLPGTQYF | TGCAGTGCTAGATACCTACCTGGGACCCAGTACTTC
TRBJ2-3 | TRBV9 | TRBD2 | - | CASSFLAGRLTDTQYF | TGTGCCAGCAGCTTTTTAGCGGGGAGACTCACAGATACGCAGTATTTT
TRBJ1-1 | TRBV5-6 | - | few | CASSLRRPDPVEAFF | TGTGCCAGCAGCTTACGAAGGCCAGACCCCGTTGAAGCTTTCTTT
TRBJ2-3 | TRBV28 | - | - | CASSLRRESTDTRYF | TGTGCCAGCAGTTTAAGGCGGGAAAGCACAGATACGCGGTATTTT
TRBJ2-1 | TRBV3-1 | TRBD1 | - | CASSQDDRVSYNEQFF | TGTGCCAGCAGCCAAGACGACAGGGTCTCCTACAATGAGCAGTTCTTC